These 26 T cell receptor beta chains were all obtained from the same sample, sequenced in a study of blood T cell repertoires in COVID-19. The protocol was immunoSEQ multiplex PCR, while the TCRdb copy is restricted to in-frame clones and leaves out a portion. There are about 240,000 clones in the sample; roughly 88% occur only once, and 9% to 15% lies in the top ten. Sequencing used peripheral blood. These receptor sequences come from a man older than 75 with acute or convalescent COVID-19.

This chain connects TRBV28 to TRBJ1-1; D is ambiguous. Trimming stripped 7 bases from V and 5 bases from J, with 14 bases between. CDR1 and CDR2 (germline): MDHEN, SYDVKM. The CDR3 loop spans 13 amino acids. The CDR3 DNA sequence: TGTGCCAGCATAATGTCCCCGGGAACTGAAGCTTTCTTT. Its protein is CASIMSPGTEAFF. The variable domain in full, completed from reference TRBV28 and TRBJ1-1, reads DVKVTQSSRYLVKRTGEKVFLECVQDMDHENMFWYRQDPGLGLRLIYFSYDVKMKEKGDIPEGYSVSREKKERFSLILESASTNQTSMYLCASIMSPGTEAFFGQGTRLTVV.

The chain links TRBV28 to TRBJ2-1; TRBD2 is a possible D gene (6 bases). The CDR3 is made up of 16 amino acids. Germline loops: CDR1 MDHEN, CDR2 SYDVKM. With 6 bases removed from V and 5 bases from J, the gap between germline ends came to 20 bases. The CDR3 DNA reads as TGTGCCAGCAGCTTTCCGCCCGGGACTTTGGACAATGAGCAGTTCTTC. This encodes CASSFPPGTLDNEQFF.

The chain carries TRBV12-5 and TRBJ2-1, with D possibly TRBD2 on 6 matching bases. The CDR3 totals 13 residues. Germline V gene data show CDR1 as LGHNT and CDR2 as FRNRAP. Trimming removed 6 bases at V and 4 bases at J, with 10 bases between. The CDR3 is CASGGDFYNEQFF. In DNA, the CDR3 is TGTGCTAGTGGCGGGGACTTTTACAATGAGCAGTTCTTC.

The sample holds one count of this clone. The chain is built from TRBV18 and TRBJ2-1, with 10 bases fitting TRBD2. Germline V CDR1 and CDR2: KGHSH, LQKENI. The trim removed 3 bases at V and 6 bases at J, leaving 5 bases unmatched. The CDR3 runs 15 residues. Here the CDR3 DNA reads TGTGCCAGCTCACCTAACCTAGCGGGGGCCAATGAGCAGTTCTTC. This codes for CASSPNLAGANEQFF.

The chain has TRBV7-9 and TRBJ2-2; 7 nucleotides agree with TRBD1. The CDR3 contains 17 residues. The V gene's germline CDR1 is SEHNR and CDR2 FQNEAQ (reference sequence). Germline trimming cut 0 bases from V and 1 base from J; bases unmatched to any gene: 5. The CDR3 loop is CASSLASRGQNTGELFF. In nucleotides, the CDR3 is TGTGCCAGCAGCTTAGCTTCGAGGGGGCAGAACACCGGGGAGCTGTTTTTT.

The genes are TRBV15 and TRBJ1-2; perhaps TRBD1 as D (5 bases). Trimming took off 5 bases at V and 2 bases at J, with 12 bases between the two ends. The length of the CDR3 is 14 residues. In germline, CDR1 is LNHNV, CDR2 YYDKDF (reference sequence). DNA for the CDR3: TGTGCCACCAGCGGGAACAGGCCAAACTATGGCTACACCTTC. Translated, it gives CATSGNRPNYGYTF.

Note on this clone: The same CDR3 can be traced to other DNA sequences in this sample. The V call is TRBV7-2, the J call TRBJ1-5; 11 positions agree with TRBD1. Germline CDR1 SGHTA, CDR2 FQGNSA. J lost 7 bases, V lost 5 bases, and 4 bases had no gene match. This CDR3 is 14 amino acids long. The CDR3 reads CASSLGQGAQPQHF. DNA for the CDR3: TGTGCCAGCAGCCTAGGACAGGGGGCGCAGCCCCAGCATTTT.

The genes are TRBV28 and TRBJ1-2, with D perhaps matching TRBD1 (6 bases). The CDR3 totals 15 residues. Germline CDR1 and CDR2: MDHEN and SYDVKM. The ends were cut back, 2 bases at V and 4 bases at J, with 14 bases in the middle. In nucleotides, the CDR3 is TGTGCCAGCAGTTTACCGACAGGCAAACTCTATGGCTACACCTTC. Protein sequence: CASSLPTGKLYGYTF.

The gene calls are TRBV9 and TRBJ1-5; 9 bases are shared with TRBD1. This CDR3 spans 16 amino acids. CDR1 and CDR2 (germline): SGDLS, YYNGEE. V lost 6 bases, J lost 1 base, and 8 bases stayed unmatched. CDR3 in DNA: TGTGCCAGCAACACAGGGGGCTGGCAAAGCAATCAGCCCCAGCATTTT. Protein product: CASNTGGWQSNQPQHF.

The J gene is TRBJ2-3, the V gene TRBV5-1; TRBD2 might be the D (5 bases). From germline, CDR1 is SGHRS and CDR2 YFSETQ. The germline V and J ends were trimmed by 6 bases and 4 bases, with 18 bases remaining between them. The CDR3 covers 15 residues. CDR3 sequence (DNA): TGCGCCAGCACCCCTCTGGGGAGCTTACCAGATACGCAGTATTTT. Its translation is CASTPLGSLPDTQYF.

The chain uses TRBV7-2 and TRBJ2-3, with 9 nucleotides matching TRBD2. The CDR3 is made up of 14 amino acids. CDR1 is SGHTA and CDR2 is FQGNSA in the germline V gene. Trimming took 5 bases from V and 5 from J; bases not matched to a gene: 5. CDR3 loop: CASSRRTSVDTQYF. The CDR3 coding sequence is TGTGCCAGCAGCCGTAGGACTAGCGTAGATACGCAGTATTTT.

CDR3 DNA sequence: TGTGCCAGCACCAGCGGACGGGAAGAGACCCAGTACTTC. Its protein is CASTSGREETQYF. The chain links TRBV2 to TRBJ2-5, with D perhaps matching TRBD2 (5 bases). Germline-derived CDR1 and CDR2 are SNHLY and FYNNEI. Trimming removed 7 bases from V and 3 bases from J, with 12 bases in between. There are 13 residues in the CDR3.

The chain combines TRBV2 with TRBJ1-1; 8 bases fit TRBD1. J was trimmed by 6 bases and V by 6 bases; bases with no gene match: 9. Per germline, CDR1 SNHLY and CDR2 FYNNEI. There are 14 residues in the CDR3. CDR3 in amino acids: CASSVDRGTSEAFF. The DNA of the CDR3 is TGTGCCAGCAGCGTTGACAGGGGAACCTCTGAAGCTTTCTTT.

This chain connects TRBV3-1 (or the pseudogene TRBV3-2) to TRBJ1-5, with 8 bases matching TRBD1. J was trimmed by 5 bases and V by 0 bases; bases with no gene match: 6. The CDR3 extends over 16 amino acids. Germline CDR1 and CDR2: LGHDT and YNNKEL (reference sequence). Here the CDR3 reads CASSQDLPTGDQPQHF. Written as DNA, the CDR3 is TGTGCCAGCAGCCAAGATCTTCCGACAGGGGATCAGCCCCAGCATTTT.

V and J are TRBV18 and TRBJ2-7; 8 bases align to TRBD1. The germline gives CDR1 KGHSH, CDR2 LQKENI. The CDR3 runs to 15 residues. With V trimmed by 4 bases and J by 3 bases, 8 bases remained unmatched. The CDR3 DNA reads as TGTGCCAGCTCACAAGACAGGGGAGGTTACTACGAGCAGTACTTC. Its protein product is CASSQDRGGYYEQYF.

The chain has TRBV6-5 and TRBJ2-5, with 8 bases matching TRBD1. Trimming took 7 bases from V and 6 from J; bases not matched to a gene: 4. The CDR3 spans 12 residues. In germline, CDR1 is MNHEY, CDR2 SVGAGI. The CDR3 here is CASNDRGQTQYF. DNA for the CDR3: TGTGCCAGCAACGACAGGGGCCAGACCCAGTACTTC.

The V and J genes are TRBV18 and TRBJ2-5, with 8 bases aligning to TRBD1. V lost 5 bases and J lost 2; bases outside the gene matches: 13. This CDR3 is 17 amino acids long. The germline gives CDR1 KGHSH, CDR2 LQKENI. CDR3 in DNA: TGTGCCAGCTCAGCCGGGACAGGATCGAAAGGACAAGAGACCCAGTACTTC. It specifies CASSAGTGSKGQETQYF.

The CDR3 region is CASSTPAGGAGNEQFF. The CDR3, as DNA: TGTGCCAGCAGTACCCCAGCGGGAGGGGCGGGCAATGAGCAGTTCTTC. The gene calls are TRBV7-2 and TRBJ2-1; 10 bases map to TRBD2. V was pared by 6 bases and J by 6 bases, with 11 bases of the junction left unmatched. In germline, CDR1 is SGHTA, CDR2 FQGNSA. The CDR3 has 16 residues.

This clone occurred a few times. The rearrangement links TRBV4-2 to TRBJ1-5; a possible D gene is TRBD1 (5 bases). V lost 0 bases and J 4 bases, leaving 7 bases between the germline ends. Germline V gives CDR1 LGHNA, CDR2 YNFKEQ. This CDR3 has 14 amino acids. This chain's CDR3 is CASSQDGANQPQHF. In DNA form, the CDR3 reads TGTGCCAGCAGCCAAGATGGGGCGAATCAGCCCCAGCATTTT.

The chain combines TRBV11-2 with TRBJ2-7, with 13 bases aligning to TRBD2. J gave up 3 bases and V 5 bases, and 4 bases lay outside the gene matches. CDR3 length: 15 amino acids. Germline values: CDR1 SGHAT, CDR2 FQNNGV. The CDR3 spells CASSTGLAGNYEQYF. The CDR3 DNA follows: TGTGCCAGCAGCACGGGACTAGCGGGGAACTACGAGCAGTACTTC.

This chain links TRBV5-6 with TRBJ1-6, with 8 bases matching TRBD1. Germline assignment: CDR1 SGHDT and CDR2 YYEEEE. The CDR3 consists of 17 residues. V lost 3 bases and J lost 1; bases outside the gene matches: 6. CDR3 sequence reads: CASSSLTGGSYNSPLHF. Written as DNA, the CDR3 is TGTGCCAGCAGCTCCCTCACAGGGGGGTCCTATAATTCACCCCTCCACTTT.

The chain employs TRBV7-2 and TRBJ1-2, with 7 bases fitting TRBD1. The CDR3 consists of 14 residues. V shed 5 bases and J 5 bases; nucleotides not matched to a gene: 8. Germline CDR1 is SGHTA and CDR2 is FQGNSA. The CDR3 DNA sequence: TGTGCCAGCAGCCTTTCAGGGGGAGGTTATGGCTACACCTTC. Protein product: CASSLSGGGYGYTF. Full variable domain (missing parts from reference TRBV7-2 and TRBJ1-2): GAGVSQSPSNKVTEKGKDVELRCDPISGHTALYWYRQSLGQGLEFLIYFQGNSAPDKSGLPSDRFSAERTGGSVSTLTIQRTQQEDSAVYLCASSLSGGGYGYTFGSGTRLTVV.

The chain employs TRBV5-6 and TRBJ1-3, with a tentative D call TRBD1 (6 bases). With 4 bases removed from V and 0 bases from J, the gap between germline ends came to 14 bases. The CDR3 totals 16 residues. Germline-derived CDR1 and CDR2 are SGHDT and YYEEEE. The CDR3 loop is CASSPRTAPSGNTIYF. The CDR3 coding sequence is TGTGCCAGCAGCCCCCGGACAGCCCCCTCTGGAAACACCATATATTTT.

The chain couples TRBV3-1 (or the pseudogene TRBV3-2) to TRBJ2-3; 12 bases line up with TRBD1. V trimming: 4 bases; J trimming: 0 bases; junction bases outside the gene matches: 8. Per germline, CDR1 LGHDT and CDR2 YNNKEL (reference sequence). The CDR3 loop spans 18 amino acids. In DNA form, the CDR3 reads TGTGCCAGCAGCCGGGGGACAGGGGGCCCCTTTAGCACAGATACGCAGTATTTT. Amino acids: CASSRGTGGPFSTDTQYF.

The count of this clone is one. The gene calls are TRBV19 and TRBJ2-7; D is perhaps TRBD2 (6 bases). In germline, CDR1 is LNHDA, CDR2 SQIVND (reference sequence). The length of the CDR3 is 14 residues. The V end was cut by 8 bases, the J end by 0 bases, with 14 bases between. CDR3 residues: CASSGTRSSYEQYF. The DNA for the CDR3 is TGTGCCAGTTCCGGGACTCGAAGCTCCTACGAGCAGTACTTC.

This clone appeared once. The chain carries TRBV10-3 and TRBJ2-3, with 7 bases fitting TRBD1. With V trimmed by 10 bases and J by 3 bases, 10 bases remained unmatched. The CDR3 consists of 14 residues. Germline V gene sequence: CDR1 ENHRY, CDR2 SYGVKD. CDR3 protein: CASDRGQLTDTQYF. The CDR3 coding sequence is TGTGCCAGCGATAGGGGACAGCTGACAGATACGCAGTATTTT.